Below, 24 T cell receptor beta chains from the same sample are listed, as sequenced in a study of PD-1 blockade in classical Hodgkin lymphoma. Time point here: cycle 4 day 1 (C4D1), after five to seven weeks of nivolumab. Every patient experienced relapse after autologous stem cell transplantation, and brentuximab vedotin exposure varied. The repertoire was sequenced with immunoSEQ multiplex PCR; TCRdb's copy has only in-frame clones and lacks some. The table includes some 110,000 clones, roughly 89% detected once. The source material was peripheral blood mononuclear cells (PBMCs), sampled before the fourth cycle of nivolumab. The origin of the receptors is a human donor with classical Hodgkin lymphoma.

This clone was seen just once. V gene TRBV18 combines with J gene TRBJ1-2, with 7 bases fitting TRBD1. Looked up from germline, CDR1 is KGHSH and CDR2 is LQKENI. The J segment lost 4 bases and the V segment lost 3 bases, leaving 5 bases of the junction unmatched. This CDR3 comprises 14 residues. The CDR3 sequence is CASSPRDSVYGYTF. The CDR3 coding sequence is TGTGCCAGCTCACCCCGGGACAGTGTCTATGGCTACACCTTC.

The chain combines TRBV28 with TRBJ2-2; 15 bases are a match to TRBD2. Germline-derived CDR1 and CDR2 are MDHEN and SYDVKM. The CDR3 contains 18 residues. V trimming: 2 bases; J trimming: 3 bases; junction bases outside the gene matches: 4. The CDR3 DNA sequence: TGTGCCAGCAGTTTAGGACTAGCGGGAGGGTCGGACACCGGGGAGCTGTTTTTT. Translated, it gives CASSLGLAGGSDTGELFF.

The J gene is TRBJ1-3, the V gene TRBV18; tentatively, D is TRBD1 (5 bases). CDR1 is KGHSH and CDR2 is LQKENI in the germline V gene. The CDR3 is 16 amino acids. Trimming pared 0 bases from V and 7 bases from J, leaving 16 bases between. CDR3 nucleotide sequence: TGTGCCAGCTCACCACCATTGGGGCATTCGTCCAACACCATATATTTT. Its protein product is CASSPPLGHSSNTIYF.

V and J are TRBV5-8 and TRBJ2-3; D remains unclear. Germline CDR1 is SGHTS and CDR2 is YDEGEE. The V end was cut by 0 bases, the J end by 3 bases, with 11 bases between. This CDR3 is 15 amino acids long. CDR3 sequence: CASSLATTLTDTQYF. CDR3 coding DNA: TGTGCCAGCAGCTTGGCCACGACACTTACAGATACGCAGTATTTT.

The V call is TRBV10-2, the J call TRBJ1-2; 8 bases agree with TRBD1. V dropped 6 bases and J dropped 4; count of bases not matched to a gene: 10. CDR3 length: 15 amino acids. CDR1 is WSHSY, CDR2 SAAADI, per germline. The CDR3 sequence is CASSERGQDVYGYTF. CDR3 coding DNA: TGCGCCAGCAGCGAAAGGGGACAGGACGTCTATGGCTACACCTTC.

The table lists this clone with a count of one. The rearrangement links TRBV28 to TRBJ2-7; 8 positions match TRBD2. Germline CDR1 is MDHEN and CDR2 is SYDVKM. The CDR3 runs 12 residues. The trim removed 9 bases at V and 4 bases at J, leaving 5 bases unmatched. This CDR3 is CASGTRGYEQYF. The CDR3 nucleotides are TGTGCCAGTGGGACTAGGGGATACGAGCAGTACTTC.

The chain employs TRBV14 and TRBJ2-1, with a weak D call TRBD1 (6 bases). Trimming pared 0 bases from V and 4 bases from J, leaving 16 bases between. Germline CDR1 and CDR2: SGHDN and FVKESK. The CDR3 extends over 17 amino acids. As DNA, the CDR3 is TGTGCCAGCAGCCAAGATATCGGCCGCAGGGGATACAATGAGCAGTTCTTC. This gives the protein CASSQDIGRRGYNEQFF.

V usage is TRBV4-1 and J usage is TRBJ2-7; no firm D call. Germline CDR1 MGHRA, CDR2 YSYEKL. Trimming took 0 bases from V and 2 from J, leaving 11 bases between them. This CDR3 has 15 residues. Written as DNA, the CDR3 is TGCGCCAGCAGCCAAGAAGTAGGGCTGGCCTACGAGCAGTACTTC. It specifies CASSQEVGLAYEQYF.

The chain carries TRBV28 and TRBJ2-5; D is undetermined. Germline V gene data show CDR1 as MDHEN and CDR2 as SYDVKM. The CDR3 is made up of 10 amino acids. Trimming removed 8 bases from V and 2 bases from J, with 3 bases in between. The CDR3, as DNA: TGTGCCAGCCGGCAAGAGACCCAGTACTTC. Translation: CASRQETQYF. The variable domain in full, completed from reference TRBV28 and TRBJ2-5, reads DVKVTQSSRYLVKRTGEKVFLECVQDMDHENMFWYRQDPGLGLRLIYFSYDVKMKEKGDIPEGYSVSREKKERFSLILESASTNQTSMYLCASRQETQYFGPGTRLLVL.

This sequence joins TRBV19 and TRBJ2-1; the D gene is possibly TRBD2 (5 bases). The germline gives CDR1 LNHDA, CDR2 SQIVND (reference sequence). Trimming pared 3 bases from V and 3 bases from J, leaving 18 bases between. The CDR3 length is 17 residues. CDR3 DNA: TGTGCCAGTAGTATCATCCTCAGCTACGAGGGCTACAATGAGCAGTTCTTC. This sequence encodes CASSIILSYEGYNEQFF. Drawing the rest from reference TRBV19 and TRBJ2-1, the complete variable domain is DGGITQSPKYLFRKEGQNVTLSCEQNLNHDAMYWYRQDPGQGLRLIYYSQIVNDFQKGDIAEGYSVSREKKESFPLTVTSAQKNPTAFYLCASSIILSYEGYNEQFFGPGTRLTVL.

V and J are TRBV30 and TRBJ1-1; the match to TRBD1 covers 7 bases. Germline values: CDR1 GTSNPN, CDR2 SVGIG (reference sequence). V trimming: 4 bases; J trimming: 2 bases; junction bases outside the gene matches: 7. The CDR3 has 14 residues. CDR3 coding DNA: TGTGCCTGGACCTCGGGACAGTTAAACACTGAAGCTTTCTTT. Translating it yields CAWTSGQLNTEAFF.

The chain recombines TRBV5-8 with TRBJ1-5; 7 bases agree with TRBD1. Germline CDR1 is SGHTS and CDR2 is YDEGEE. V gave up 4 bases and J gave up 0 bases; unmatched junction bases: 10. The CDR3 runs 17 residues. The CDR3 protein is CASSPFVGTASNQPQHF. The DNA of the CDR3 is TGTGCCAGCAGCCCCTTCGTTGGGACAGCTAGCAATCAGCCCCAGCATTTT.

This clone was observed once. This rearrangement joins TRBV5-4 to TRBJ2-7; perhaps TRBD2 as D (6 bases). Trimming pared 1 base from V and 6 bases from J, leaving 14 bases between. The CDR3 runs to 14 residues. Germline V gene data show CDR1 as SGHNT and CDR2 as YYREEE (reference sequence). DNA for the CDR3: TGTGCCAGCAGCTTGAGCGGGTCTGGGAGCGAGCAGTACTTC. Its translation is CASSLSGSGSEQYF.

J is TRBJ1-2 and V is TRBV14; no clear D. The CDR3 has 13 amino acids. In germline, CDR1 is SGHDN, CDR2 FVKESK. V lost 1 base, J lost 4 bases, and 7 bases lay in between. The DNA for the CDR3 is TGTGCCAGCAGCCAAGTGGCGGTCTATGGCTACACCTTC. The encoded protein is CASSQVAVYGYTF.

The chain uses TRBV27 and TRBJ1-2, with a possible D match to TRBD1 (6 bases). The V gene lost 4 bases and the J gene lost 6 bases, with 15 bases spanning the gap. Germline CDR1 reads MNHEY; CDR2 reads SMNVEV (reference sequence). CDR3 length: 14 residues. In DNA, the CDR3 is TGTGCCAGCAGTTCAGCGGGGGACATAAATGGCTACACCTTC. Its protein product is CASSSAGDINGYTF.

The CDR3 DNA reads as TGTGCCAGCAGCTTAGAATTAGTCGTATACGAGCAGTACTTC. This translates into CASSLELVVYEQYF. V usage is TRBV7-2 and J usage is TRBJ2-7, with D unclear. V lost 1 base, J lost 4 bases, and 11 bases lay in between. Per germline, CDR1 SGHTA and CDR2 FQGNSA. The CDR3 is 14 amino acids.

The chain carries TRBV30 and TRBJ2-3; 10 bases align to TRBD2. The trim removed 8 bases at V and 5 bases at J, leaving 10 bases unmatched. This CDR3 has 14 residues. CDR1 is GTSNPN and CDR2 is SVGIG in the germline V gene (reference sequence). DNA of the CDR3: TGTGCCGGGCTCAAAGCGGGAGGGGGAGATACGCAGTATTTT. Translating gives CAGLKAGGGDTQYF. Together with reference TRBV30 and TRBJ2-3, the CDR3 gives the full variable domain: SQTIHQWPATLVQPVGSPLSLECTVEGTSNPNLYWYRQAAGRGLQLLFYSVGIGQISSEVPQNLSASRPQDRQFILSSKKLLLSDSGFYLCAGLKAGGGDTQYFGPGTRLTVL.

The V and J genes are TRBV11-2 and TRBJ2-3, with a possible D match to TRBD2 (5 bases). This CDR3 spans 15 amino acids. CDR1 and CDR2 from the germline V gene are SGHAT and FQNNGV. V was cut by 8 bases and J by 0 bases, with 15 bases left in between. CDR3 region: CASRSASTSTDTQYF. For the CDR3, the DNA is TGTGCCAGCCGTAGCGCTTCTACTAGCACAGATACGCAGTATTTT.

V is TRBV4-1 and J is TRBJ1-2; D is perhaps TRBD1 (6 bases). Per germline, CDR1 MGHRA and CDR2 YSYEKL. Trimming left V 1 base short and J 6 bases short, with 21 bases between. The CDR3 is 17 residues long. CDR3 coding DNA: TGCGCCAGCAGCCAAGGGCGTTTAGGGGGGCGAATGCATGGCTACACCTTC. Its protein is CASSQGRLGGRMHGYTF.

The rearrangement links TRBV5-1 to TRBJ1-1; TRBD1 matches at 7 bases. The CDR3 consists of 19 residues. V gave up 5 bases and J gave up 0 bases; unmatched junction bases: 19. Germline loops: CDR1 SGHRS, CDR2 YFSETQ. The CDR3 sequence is CASSLGGYIVRAMNTEAFF. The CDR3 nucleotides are TGCGCCAGCAGTCTAGGGGGCTATATTGTCAGAGCCATGAACACTGAAGCTTTCTTT.

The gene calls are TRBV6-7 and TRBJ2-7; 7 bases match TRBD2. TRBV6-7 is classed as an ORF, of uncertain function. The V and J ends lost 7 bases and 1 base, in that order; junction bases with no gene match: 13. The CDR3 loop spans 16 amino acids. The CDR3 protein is CASTPITSELSYEQYF. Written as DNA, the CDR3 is TGTGCCAGCACTCCGATTACTAGCGAACTATCCTACGAGCAGTACTTC.

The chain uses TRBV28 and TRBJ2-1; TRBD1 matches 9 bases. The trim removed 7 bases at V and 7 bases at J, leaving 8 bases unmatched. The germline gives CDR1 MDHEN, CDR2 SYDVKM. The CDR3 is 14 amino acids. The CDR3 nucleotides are TGTGCCAGCAACCGGGACAGGGTTAATAATGAGCAGTTCTTC. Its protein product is CASNRDRVNNEQFF.

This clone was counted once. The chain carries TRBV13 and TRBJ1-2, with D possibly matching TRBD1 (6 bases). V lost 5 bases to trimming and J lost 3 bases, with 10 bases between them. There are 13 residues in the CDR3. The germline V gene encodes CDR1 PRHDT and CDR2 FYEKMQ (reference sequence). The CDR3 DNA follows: TGTGCCAGCAGCCGGGACACCGACTATGGCTACACCTTC. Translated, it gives CASSRDTDYGYTF. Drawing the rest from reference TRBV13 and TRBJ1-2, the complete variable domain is AAGVIQSPRHLIKEKRETATLKCYPIPRHDTVYWYQQGPGQDPQFLISFYEKMQSDKGSIPDRFSAQQFSDYHSELNMSSLELGDSALYFCASSRDTDYGYTFGSGTRLTVV.

CDR3 loop: CASSLDRRNEQFF. The CDR3 DNA follows: TGTGCCAGCAGTCTAGATCGGCGCAATGAGCAGTTCTTC. The chain combines TRBV2 with TRBJ2-1; D is unclear. The V gene's germline CDR1 is SNHLY and CDR2 FYNNEI. The CDR3 loop spans 13 amino acids. Trimming took 5 bases from V and 6 from J, leaving 11 bases between them. The full variable domain, its missing parts supplied by reference TRBV2 and TRBJ2-1, is EPEVTQTPSHQVTQMGQEVILRCVPISNHLYFYWYRQILGQKVEFLVSFYNNEISEKSEIFDDQFSVERPDGSNFTLKIRSTKLEDSAMYFCASSLDRRNEQFFGPGTRLTVL.